The next 21 T cell receptor beta chains were all read from a single sample in a study of neurological immune-mediated disorders. TCRdb called the 5' RACE reads again in MiXCR, with one record for every CDR3 protein. The sample holds tens of thousands of distinct CDR3 sequences, about 6% seen once. Material for sequencing was CD4+ T cells from blood. The receptors come from a woman in her forties in good health.

Many counts were recorded for this clonotype. The chain is built from TRBV27 and TRBJ1-2; D unclear. Germline-derived CDR1 and CDR2 are MNHEY and SMNVEV (reference sequence). Trimming stripped 3 bases from V and 3 bases from J, with 8 bases between. The CDR3 consists of 13 residues. The CDR3 region is CASSFSGDYGYTF. The CDR3 DNA reads as TGTGCCAGCAGTTTTTCCGGGGACTATGGCTACACCTTC.

This clonotype showed up many times. The V gene is TRBV4-2, the J gene TRBJ2-1; possible D gene TRBD1, 7 bases. Trimming pared 0 bases from V and 10 bases from J, leaving 25 bases between. The CDR3 has 18 amino acids. Germline V gene lookup returns CDR1 LGHNA and CDR2 YNFKEQ. The CDR3 nucleotides are TGTGCCAGCAGCCAAGATCTCGCAGGGCAGGGGGGTAAAACGGAGCAGTTCTTC. Encoded protein: CASSQDLAGQGGKTEQFF.

This clonotype was picked up many times. The chain carries TRBV7-3 and TRBJ2-3, with D possibly TRBD2 on 5 matching bases. CDR1 is SGHTA and CDR2 is FQGTGA in the germline V gene. The V gene lost 1 base and the J gene lost 1 base, with 9 bases spanning the gap. The CDR3 has 15 residues. Written as DNA, the CDR3 is TGTGCCAGCAGCTTAAACGGGATGGGCACAGATACGCAGTATTTT. Translating gives CASSLNGMGTDTQYF.

This clonotype was seen many times. This sequence joins TRBV2 and TRBJ2-3; 8 bases align to TRBD2. Trimming took 2 bases from V and 1 from J; bases not matched to a gene: 2. The CDR3 has 15 amino acids. Germline V CDR1 and CDR2: SNHLY, FYNNEI. CDR3 sequence: CASSENGRGTDTQYF. CDR3 sequence (DNA): TGTGCCAGCAGTGAAAACGGGAGGGGCACAGATACGCAGTATTTT. The full variable domain, rest sourced from reference TRBV2 and TRBJ2-3, is EPEVTQTPSHQVTQMGQEVILRCVPISNHLYFYWYRQILGQKVEFLVSFYNNEISEKSEIFDDQFSVERPDGSNFTLKIRSTKLEDSAMYFCASSENGRGTDTQYFGPGTRLTVL.

The CDR3 bases are TGCAGTGCTAAGGGACGGCAAACCAACGTCCTGACTTTC. Its translation: CSAKGRQTNVLTF. The rearrangement joins TRBV20-1 to TRBJ2-6; either TRBD1 or TRBD2 may supply D (5 bases each). Germline V lookup: CDR1 DFQATT, CDR2 SNEGSKA (reference sequence). Trimming left V 4 bases short and J 8 bases short, with 12 bases between. This CDR3 has 13 residues.

Only one count was recorded for this clonotype. The chain has TRBV5-6 and TRBJ2-7, with 12 bases fitting TRBD2. CDR3 length equals 14 residues. CDR1 and CDR2 (germline): SGHDT, YYEEEE. Germline trimming cut 5 bases from V and 3 bases from J; bases unmatched to any gene: 3. CDR3 in amino acids: CASRRLAGVYEQYF. The CDR3 region has the DNA TGTGCCAGCAGAAGACTAGCGGGAGTCTACGAGCAGTACTTC.

This clonotype was detected ten times or more. The chain has TRBV30 and TRBJ2-1; maybe TRBD2 (6 bases). The V gene's germline CDR1 is GTSNPN and CDR2 SVGIG (reference sequence). V was pared by 7 bases and J by 0 bases, with 10 bases between. The CDR3 is 13 amino acids. CDR3 DNA: TGTGCCTTAGCGGTTAACTCCTACAATGAGCAGTTCTTC. Its protein is CALAVNSYNEQFF.

This clonotype was detected many times. The J gene is TRBJ2-5, the V gene TRBV6-1; D gene unclear. The CDR3 spans 15 residues. Trimming cost V 0 bases and J 6 bases, with 14 bases left between them. Germline CDR1 is MNHNS and CDR2 is SASEGT. CDR3 bases: TGTGCCAGCAGTGAAGCGCTGCAGTCACGGAAGACCCAGTACTTC. Translating gives CASSEALQSRKTQYF.

This clonotype was detected many times. This chain links TRBV3-1 with TRBJ2-7; 9 positions agree with TRBD1. The CDR3 runs to 15 residues. Germline V CDR1 and CDR2: LGHDT, YNNKEL (reference sequence). V lost 4 bases, J lost 3 bases, and 7 bases stayed unmatched. The CDR3 loop is CASSPRDRELYEQYF. The DNA for the CDR3 is TGTGCCAGCAGCCCTCGGGACAGGGAACTCTACGAGCAGTACTTC.

This clonotype came up many times. The chain couples TRBV3-1 to TRBJ2-7; no definite D call. V lost 1 base, J lost 4 bases, and 5 bases lay in between. This CDR3 is built from 12 residues. Germline CDR1 LGHDT, CDR2 YNNKEL (reference sequence). CDR3 coding DNA: TGTGCCAGCAGCCAAGTTTGGTACGAGCAGTACTTC. It codes for CASSQVWYEQYF.

This clonotype was observed at least ten times. The V gene is TRBV4-2, the J gene TRBJ2-1; perhaps D is TRBD1 or TRBD2 (5 bases each). Germline V CDR1 and CDR2: LGHNA, YNFKEQ. V lost 3 bases and J 5 bases, leaving 14 bases between the germline ends. The CDR3 is 15 amino acids. DNA of the CDR3: TGTGCCAGCAGCCAGCAACCAGGGAGTAACAATGAGCAGTTCTTC. This gives the protein CASSQQPGSNNEQFF.

This clonotype was counted between two and nine times. CDR3 loop: CASSTSGPSNQPQHF. CDR3 nucleotides: TGTGCCAGCAGCACCTCGGGACCGAGCAATCAGCCCCAGCATTTT. This chain joins TRBV7-2 and TRBJ1-5; TRBD1 might be the D (5 bases). Germline CDR1 is SGHTA and CDR2 is FQGNSA. With 5 bases removed from V and 1 base from J, the gap between germline ends came to 12 bases. This CDR3 is built from 15 residues. The full variable domain, completed using reference TRBV7-2 and TRBJ1-5, is GAGVSQSPSNKVTEKGKDVELRCDPISGHTALYWYRQSLGQGLEFLIYFQGNSAPDKSGLPSDRFSAERTGGSVSTLTIQRTQQEDSAVYLCASSTSGPSNQPQHFGDGTRLSIL.

This clonotype has ten or more counts. This chain links TRBV5-1 with TRBJ2-7, with D tentatively TRBD1 or TRBD2 (5 bases each). Trimming cost V 3 bases and J 3 bases, with 16 bases left between them. The V gene's germline CDR1 is SGHRS and CDR2 YFSETQ. This CDR3 has 15 residues. The CDR3 sequence is CASSSGLGESYEQYF. The CDR3 bases are TGCGCCAGCAGCTCTGGATTGGGGGAAAGCTACGAGCAGTACTTC.

In its sample, this clonotype was seen many times. The chain has TRBV20-1 and TRBJ2-1, with TRBD2 matching 7 bases. Germline trimming cut 8 bases from V and 15 bases from J; bases unmatched to any gene: 13. The CDR3 contains 11 residues. CDR1 is DFQATT and CDR2 is SNEGSKA in the germline V gene (reference sequence). As DNA, the CDR3 is TGCAGTACGGGGCCCGCGGGAGCGGGGTTCTTC. It encodes CSTGPAGAGFF.

This clonotype appeared many times. The chain couples TRBV4-1 to TRBJ2-5; 16 bases line up with TRBD2. This CDR3 contains 18 residues. J was trimmed by 5 bases and V by 4 bases; bases with no gene match: 10. Germline V gene data show CDR1 as MGHRA and CDR2 as YSYEKL. The CDR3 spells CASSPSGLAGGLPETQYF. As DNA, the CDR3 is TGCGCCAGCAGCCCTTCGGGACTAGCGGGAGGGTTGCCGGAGACCCAGTACTTC.

This clonotype showed up many times. This chain links TRBV5-1 with TRBJ1-1; 10 nucleotides agree with TRBD1. The CDR3 covers 15 residues. The V gene end was trimmed by 2 bases and the J gene end by 8 bases; junction bases not matched to a gene: 9. Germline CDR1 SGHRS, CDR2 YFSETQ. CDR3 bases: TGCGCCAGCAGCTTAACAAGACAGGGGGCGGGGGAAGCTTTCTTT. This translates into CASSLTRQGAGEAFF.

This clonotype was observed many times. This chain connects TRBV20-1 to TRBJ2-2, with unresolved D. V was pared by 4 bases and J by 6 bases, with 12 bases between. Germline V gene sequence: CDR1 DFQATT, CDR2 SNEGSKA (reference sequence). CDR3 length: 13 residues. CDR3 residues: CSAKGSNSGELFF. For the CDR3, the DNA is TGCAGTGCTAAAGGGTCTAACTCCGGGGAGCTGTTTTTT.

This clonotype occurred many times. V usage is TRBV2 and J usage is TRBJ2-1; 10 positions match TRBD2. This CDR3 has 16 residues. The ends lost 5 bases at V and 2 bases at J; junction bases unmatched: 6. Germline V gene data show CDR1 as SNHLY and CDR2 as FYNNEI. The CDR3, as DNA: TGTGCCAGCAGTTACCACACTAGCGGGACCTACAATGAGCAGTTCTTC. Translation: CASSYHTSGTYNEQFF. Full variable domain (outside the CDR3, taken from reference TRBV2 and TRBJ2-1): EPEVTQTPSHQVTQMGQEVILRCVPISNHLYFYWYRQILGQKVEFLVSFYNNEISEKSEIFDDQFSVERPDGSNFTLKIRSTKLEDSAMYFCASSYHTSGTYNEQFFGPGTRLTVL.

This clonotype was recorded many times. The rearrangement links TRBV12-3 or TRBV12-4 to TRBJ2-5; tentative D call: TRBD2 (6 bases). V dropped 4 bases and J dropped 0 bases, with 18 bases sitting between them. This CDR3 comprises 17 residues. The CDR3 sequence is CASSWGVTAEYQETQYF. The CDR3 DNA follows: TGTGCCAGCAGTTGGGGGGTGACCGCCGAGTACCAAGAGACCCAGTACTTC.

There are many counts of this clonotype. V gene TRBV5-1 combines with J gene TRBJ2-7, with 7 bases matching TRBD2. This CDR3 is built from 15 residues. In germline, CDR1 is SGHRS, CDR2 YFSETQ. After removal of 0 bases from V and 2 bases from J, the junction contained 5 bases not matched to a gene. In nucleotides, the CDR3 is TGCGCCAGCAGCTTGGAGGGACTAACTACCTACGAGCAGTACTTC. Protein product: CASSLEGLTTYEQYF.

The table lists this clonotype with many counts. This chain links TRBV4-3 with TRBJ2-5; no reliable D call. CDR3 size: 15 residues. The germline CDR1 and CDR2 sequences are LGHNA and YSLEER. Trimming shortened V by 0 bases and J by 5 bases, and 13 bases separated the two germline ends. CDR3 DNA sequence: TGCGCCAGCAGCCAAGATCATCCAGCGACGGAGACCCAGTACTTC. Residues: CASSQDHPATETQYF.